This T cell receptor (beta chain) was sequenced for a study of cytomegalovirus exposure and HLA in healthy donors. The CDR3 length is 15 residues. The V gene's germline CDR1 is SGDLS and CDR2 YYNGEE. With V trimmed by 0 bases and J by 2 bases, 5 bases remained unmatched. The donors belonged to the approximately 130-subject validation cohort, separate from the roughly 700-subject first cohort. Turning to this clone: Antigen: not known.

Study-wide findings and caveats: 150 or so TCR beta chains were listed as cytomegalovirus-associated. Generally TCR sequences proved uncommon, though certain public TCRs appeared in numerous donors. A few CMV-associated chains were confirmed in vitro to be specific for CMV antigens.

Profiling relied on immunoSEQ multiplex PCR, and the TCRdb table lists in-frame clones only, not all of them. The sample includes about 160,000 clones, roughly nine tenths of them seen just once. V and J are TRBV9 and TRBJ2-7, with 7 bases fitting TRBD2. This sequence was found in a woman aged 25 to 39 in good health and CMV-seronegative. Material for sequencing was PBMCs. Here the CDR3 DNA reads TGTGCCAGCAGCGTAGCTAGCGGAGGCCCCTACGAGCAGTACTTC. Protein sequence: CASSVASGGPYEQYF.